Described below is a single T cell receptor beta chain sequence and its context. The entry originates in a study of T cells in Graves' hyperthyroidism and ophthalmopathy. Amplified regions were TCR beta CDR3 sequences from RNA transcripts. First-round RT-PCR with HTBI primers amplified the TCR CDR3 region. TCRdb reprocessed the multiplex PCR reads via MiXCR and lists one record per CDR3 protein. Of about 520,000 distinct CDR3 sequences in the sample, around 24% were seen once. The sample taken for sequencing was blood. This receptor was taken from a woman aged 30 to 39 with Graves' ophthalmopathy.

The CDR3 sequence is CASSRLEGAFF. CDR3 nucleotides: TGTGCCAGCAGCCGTCTGGAGGGTGCTTTCTTT. J is TRBJ1-1 and V is TRBV6-1; D call uncertain. Between the trimmed V and J ends, which lost 6 bases and 11 bases, there was a span of 13 bases. There are 11 residues in the CDR3. Looked up from germline, CDR1 is MNHNS and CDR2 is SASEGT.